This T cell receptor beta chain was identified during a study of T cells in localized non-small cell lung cancer. Comments on this clone: Antigen unknown.

CDR3 length: 12 amino acids. CDR1 is MNHNS, CDR2 SASEGT, per germline. Deletions cut 6 bases from V and 3 bases from J, with 9 bases between. TCRdb keeps only in-frame clones here, not all; method: immunoSEQ multiplex PCR. In the table there are some 38,000 clones, over 85% of which are singletons. Study outcomes and limitations: A median of about 54 of the top 100 tumor clones appeared in adjacent lung, which was paired and uninvolved.

V and J are TRBV6-1 and TRBJ2-7; D remains unclear. The sample here was peripheral blood, taken before any cancer treatment. This receptor was identified in a female donor of 60 years or more with stage I lung adenocarcinoma. The CDR3 DNA sequence: TGTGCCAGCAGCCTCAACGACTACGAGCAGTACTTC. The encoded protein is CASSLNDYEQYF.